This T cell receptor beta chain was documented in a study of T cell responses to AZD1222 COVID-19 vaccine. Study-level results: Within unmutated variant regions lay the reported targets of nearly half of spike-specific TCRs. Baseline serostatus was positive in only a handful of AZD1222 recipients. Sampling captured repertoires only after the peak T cell response. Most donors were white British and more were female, and clonal diversity was possibly underestimated.

Germline V gene lookup returns CDR1 SNHLY and CDR2 FYNNEI. The CDR3 spans 12 residues. The junction had 8 bases not matched to a gene; V was cut back by 9 bases and J by 7 bases. In the case of this clone: Its antigen is not known.

Assay: immunoSEQ multiplex PCR; the TCRdb copy retains only in-frame clones and omits some. The repertoire holds tens of thousands of clones, roughly 80% seen once, with approximately 3.5% in the top ten. This chain connects TRBV2 to TRBJ1-2, with 7 bases fitting TRBD1. Source: peripheral blood, taken 28 days after the second AZD1222 dose. The receptor's source is an adult who received the AZD1222 COVID-19 vaccine. CDR3: CARGGTASGYTF. The CDR3 DNA sequence: TGTGCCAGAGGGGGGACAGCTTCTGGCTACACCTTC.